One and the same sample provided the 4 T cell receptor beta chains below, sequenced in a study of blood T cell repertoires in COVID-19. The protocol was immunoSEQ multiplex PCR, while the TCRdb copy is restricted to in-frame clones and leaves out a portion. The top ten clones hold under 55% of a sample with 25,000 to 35,000 clones, under 85% of them seen once. Material: peripheral blood. The source of these receptors is a woman over 75 with acute or convalescent COVID-19.

The sample holds one count of this clone. The CDR3 DNA is TGCGCCAGCAGCTCCCTCGGGGAGGGTGAAGCTTTCTTT. Protein product: CASSSLGEGEAFF. V and J are TRBV4-1 and TRBJ1-1; D uncertain. Germline CDR1 and CDR2: MGHRA and YSYEKL. The CDR3 has 13 residues. Trimming took off 5 bases at V and 7 bases at J, with 14 bases between the two ends.

This rearrangement joins TRBV19 to TRBJ2-4; D perhaps matches TRBD1 (6 bases). CDR1 is LNHDA, CDR2 SQIVND, per germline (reference sequence). The CDR3 contains 14 residues. V dropped 2 bases and J dropped 7 bases, with 12 bases sitting between them. In nucleotides, the CDR3 is TGTGCCAGTAGTATAAGGGGGATTGGCAACATTCAGTACTTC. Translating it yields CASSIRGIGNIQYF.

This rearrangement joins TRBV28 to TRBJ2-5; no clear D gene. The CDR3 consists of 11 residues. Germline values: CDR1 MDHEN, CDR2 SYDVKM. With 4 bases removed from V and 5 bases from J, the gap between germline ends came to 5 bases. In DNA, the CDR3 is TGTGCCAGCAGTTCCCCGGAGACCCAGTACTTC. It yields the protein CASSSPETQYF.

The chain has TRBV18 and TRBJ2-5; the match to TRBD1 covers 7 bases. The CDR3 runs 15 residues. Looked up from germline, CDR1 is KGHSH and CDR2 is LQKENI. V dropped 2 bases and J dropped 4; count of bases not matched to a gene: 7. The CDR3 DNA reads TGTGCCAGCTCACCAAGGGGGCAGACGGGAGAGACCCAGTACTTC. It is translated as CASSPRGQTGETQYF.